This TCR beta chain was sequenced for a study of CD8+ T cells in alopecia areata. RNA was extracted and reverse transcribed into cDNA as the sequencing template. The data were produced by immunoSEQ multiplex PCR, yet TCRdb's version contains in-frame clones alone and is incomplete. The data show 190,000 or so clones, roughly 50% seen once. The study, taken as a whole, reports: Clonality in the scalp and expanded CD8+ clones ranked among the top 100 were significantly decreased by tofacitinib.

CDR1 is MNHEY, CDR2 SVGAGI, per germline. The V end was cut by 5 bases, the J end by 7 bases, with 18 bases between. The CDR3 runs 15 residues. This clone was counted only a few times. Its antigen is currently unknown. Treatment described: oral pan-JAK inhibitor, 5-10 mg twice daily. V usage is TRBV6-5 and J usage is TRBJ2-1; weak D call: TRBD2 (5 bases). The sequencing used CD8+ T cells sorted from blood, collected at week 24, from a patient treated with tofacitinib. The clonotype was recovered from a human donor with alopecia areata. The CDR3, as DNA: TGTGCCAGCAGTACATCTGCCTCGGGCGGGAATGAGCAGTTCTTC. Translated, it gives CASSTSASGGNEQFF.